The clone carrying this T cell receptor beta chain was counted between two and nine times. Its antigen is as yet unknown. Produced via immunoSEQ multiplex PCR; TCRdb's table is partial and in-frame only. The sample carries some 490,000 clones, about 84% recorded once. The sample originates from a study of shared clonotypes between healthy human individuals. Findings of the study overall: A limitation of the genetic and exposure-history diversity represented arose from few donors.

The CDR3 contains 16 residues. Germline V lookup: CDR1 MRHNA, CDR2 SNTAGT. The J segment lost 3 bases and the V segment lost 0 bases, leaving 4 bases of the junction unmatched. The TCR was taken from a woman between 35 and 50 years old in good health. Some clones in this sample may be carry-over from other donors' samples. The specimen was PBMCs. The chain carries TRBV6-4 and TRBJ2-2; 7 positions match TRBD2. CDR3 residues: CASSDSVGGHTGELFF. The CDR3 nucleotides read TGTGCCAGCAGTGACTCCGTGGGAGGGCACACCGGGGAGCTGTTTTTT.